Described below is a single T cell receptor beta chain sequence and its context. Its target is not known. The length of the CDR3 is 15 residues. V gave up 4 bases and J gave up 0 bases, with 12 bases separating them. Germline assignment: CDR1 LGHNA and CDR2 YSLEER. This record belongs to a study of beta chain features in type 1 diabetes. Reverse transcription of all isolated RNA meant that expressed TCRB transcripts were sequenced. Here immunoSEQ multiplex PCR was the method, and the copy in TCRdb shows in-frame clones only, minus some. Of around 600,000 clones listed, 9.5% to 15% were seen once; the top ten hold approximately 0.11%. Study results and limitations: Within each of all four CD4+ subsets, Type 1 diabetes patients had TCRB CDR3s that were moderately but significantly shorter. PCR might preferentially amplify shorter templates, equally in patients and controls.

This TCR was sampled from a man aged 25 to 45 with type 1 diabetes. The sample was naive CD4+ T cells from blood. The gene calls are TRBV4-3 and TRBJ2-5; D gene ambiguous. CDR3 nucleotides: TGCGCCAGCAGCCGAAGAGGAGAGAACCAAGAGACCCAGTACTTC. This codes for CASSRRGENQETQYF.